This is a list of T cell receptor beta chains from one sample in a study of blood T cells in healthy people across ages. TCRdb redid the calling of the 5' RACE reads with MiXCR, one entry per CDR3 protein. In the table there are approximately 1.5 million distinct CDR3 sequences, roughly a third of which are singletons. Sample: blood. The receptors come from a woman in her twenties or thirties in good health. Each CDR3 is given with its conserved first and last residue. A D gene is named only where the DNA matches it firmly. Part of the rows lack a size; the others show once, few, many or a class for expanded clones.

V	J	size	D	DNA	CDR3
TRBV5-1	TRBJ1-6	few	-	TGCGCCAGCAGCTTGCAGGGTTTTGGTTCACCCCTCCACTTT	CASSLQGFGSPLHF
TRBV24-1	TRBJ2-2	-	-	TGTGCCACCAGTGACTGGACGGAGGGGACCGGGGAGCTGTTTTTT	CATSDWTEGTGELFF
TRBV20-1	TRBJ2-6	-	-	TGCGCTCCCAGACCCTCTGGGGCCAACGTCCTGACTTTC	CAPRPSGANVLTF
TRBV20-1	TRBJ2-2	-	-	TGCAGTGCTAGAGATCGCAGGGAATTGTGGGCCGGGGAGCTGTTTTTT	CSARDRRELWAGELFF
TRBV12-3/TRBV12-4	TRBJ2-1	-	TRBD2	TGTGCCTGCCAGCGAACCCTAGCGGGAGGGCGGGCCAATGAGCAGTTCTTC	CACQRTLAGGRANEQFF
TRBV5-1	TRBJ1-2	-	-	TGCGCCAGCAGCTTAATTGGACAGCAGAACTATGGCTACACCTTC	CASSLIGQQNYGYTF
TRBV20-1	TRBJ2-7	-	TRBD2	TGCAGTGCCCATAGCGGGAGCACCTACGAGCAGTACTTC	CSAHSGSTYEQYF
TRBV7-9	TRBJ1-4	few	TRBD1	TGTGCCAGCAGCGGCCGGACAGGGTTGGATGAAAAACAGTTTTTT	CASSGRTGLDEKQFF
TRBV6-1	TRBJ1-1	few	-	TGTGCCAGCAGTGACGCGACAGGACGAGACGGAGCTTTCTTT	CASSDATGRDGAFF
TRBV6-2/TRBV6-3	TRBJ1-6	-	-	TGTGCCGGCTCACAGGTTCGCAATTCACCCCTCCACTTT	CAGSQVRNSPLHF
TRBV5-1	TRBJ2-5	few	TRBD1	TGCGCCAGCAGCTTGGCCGGAGACAGGGTCTGGGGAGAGACCCAGTACTTC	CASSLAGDRVWGETQYF
TRBV27	TRBJ2-5	few	-	TGTGCCAGTCGAGGGGGCCCTGGGAGGGCGACCCAGTACTTC	CASRGGPGRATQYF
TRBV30	TRBJ1-6	-	-	TGTGCCTGCGGCGCAGGGGATTCACCCCTCCACTTT	CACGAGDSPLHF
TRBV6-2/TRBV6-3	TRBJ2-2	-	-	TGTGCCAGCAGTTACCTCGGTGCCGGGGAGCTGTTTTTT	CASSYLGAGELFF
TRBV4-1	TRBJ2-2	-	TRBD1	TGCGCCAGCAGACTTTTGGACAGGGGGAGGACCGGGGAGCTGTTTTTT	CASRLLDRGRTGELFF
TRBV28	TRBJ1-2	-	-	TGTGCCAGCAGTCCCGGGGGGGTCGGCTATGGCTACACCTTC	CASSPGGVGYGYTF
TRBV6-6	TRBJ2-3	-	-	TGTGCCAGCAGTTACCGTACCCAGTCCACAGATACGCAGTATTTT	CASSYRTQSTDTQYF
TRBV28	TRBJ2-7	few	TRBD1	TGTGCCAGCAGACCGGGACAGGGGAGGGAGCAGTACTTC	CASRPGQGREQYF
TRBV27	TRBJ1-6	-	TRBD1	TGTGCCAGCAGTTTAGAGACAGGGATTCATTCACCCCTCCACTTT	CASSLETGIHSPLHF
TRBV7-2	TRBJ2-1	-	TRBD2	TGTGCCAGCAGCTGGGGGGGGACTAGCTCCCACAATGAGCAGTTCTTC	CASSWGGTSSHNEQFF
TRBV15	TRBJ1-4	-	-	TGTGCCACCAGCAGGAGGCGGGGGTCTAATGAAAAACTGTTTTTT	CATSRRRGSNEKLFF
TRBV3-1	TRBJ2-7	-	-	TGTGCCAGCAGCCAAGATGCTTTATTAAGCTTCCACGAGCAGTACTTC	CASSQDALLSFHEQYF
TRBV7-8	TRBJ1-2	-	-	TGTGCCAGCAGCTTAGGAGCCGTGATCTATGGCTACACCTTC	CASSLGAVIYGYTF
TRBV6-1	TRBJ2-1	-	-	TGTGCCAGCGGAGGGGTCGCGGGACACTGGCGACAGTTCTTC	CASGGVAGHWRQFF
TRBV6-2/TRBV6-3	TRBJ2-1	few	-	TGTGCCAGCAGTTACGGCGGGGAATGGAGCGGTGAGCAGTTCTTC	CASSYGGEWSGEQFF
TRBV27	TRBJ2-1	-	TRBD2	TGTGCCAGCAGTCGGGGGGGGGGAAACAGTGAGCAGTTCTTC	CASSRGGGNSEQFF
TRBV15	TRBJ1-1	-	-	TGTGCCACCAGAGGGTTCGGGAGGGGACTTCTCACTGAAGCTTTCTTT	CATRGFGRGLLTEAFF
TRBV12-3/TRBV12-4	TRBJ2-1	few	-	TGTGCCAGCAGTTTAGTGGGTCCCGCCTCGAAAAATGAGCAGTTCTTC	CASSLVGPASKNEQFF
TRBV9	TRBJ2-1	-	-	TGTGCCAGCAGTCTGGGCGGGGAAACTAATGAGCAGTTCTTC	CASSLGGETNEQFF
TRBV7-2	TRBJ1-5	-	-	TGTGCCAGCGGCGTAGGAAGGATGGGCAATCAGCCCCAGCATTTT	CASGVGRMGNQPQHF
TRBV28	TRBJ1-1	few	-	TGTGCCAGCAGTGATCCGGGGGGGGTACACACTGAAGCTTTCTTT	CASSDPGGVHTEAFF
TRBV27	TRBJ2-7	few	-	TGTGCCAGCAGTTCGACAGGCGACCCCCTCGGCGAGCAGTACTTC	CASSSTGDPLGEQYF
TRBV27	TRBJ2-7	few	-	TGTGCCAGCAGTTTACGATCCTCAGACGAGCAGTACTTC	CASSLRSSDEQYF
TRBV28	TRBJ2-3	few	TRBD2	TGTGCCACCACCTTACTAGCGGGTACGAGCACAGATACGCAGTATTTT	CATTLLAGTSTDTQYF
TRBV6-6	TRBJ1-2	few	TRBD1	TGTGCCAGCAGGACACACCAGGGGGGCGCGTATGGCTACACCTTC	CASRTHQGGAYGYTF
TRBV6-1	TRBJ2-3	-	-	TGTGCCAGCAGTGTGGGTAAGGCAGATACGCAGTATTTT	CASSVGKADTQYF
TRBV12-3/TRBV12-4	TRBJ1-1	few	-	TGTGCCAGCAGCATACAGGGTATGAACACTGAAGCTTTCTTT	CASSIQGMNTEAFF
TRBV5-1	TRBJ2-3	-	TRBD2	TGCGCCAGCAGCTCGGCCAAGAGAACAGCGGCGGGAGATAGAGATACGCAGTATTTT	CASSSAKRTAAGDRDTQYF
TRBV9	TRBJ2-5	few	-	TGTGCCAGCAGCGCATCCAGCCGAGGACCCCAAGAGACCCAGTACTTC	CASSASSRGPQETQYF